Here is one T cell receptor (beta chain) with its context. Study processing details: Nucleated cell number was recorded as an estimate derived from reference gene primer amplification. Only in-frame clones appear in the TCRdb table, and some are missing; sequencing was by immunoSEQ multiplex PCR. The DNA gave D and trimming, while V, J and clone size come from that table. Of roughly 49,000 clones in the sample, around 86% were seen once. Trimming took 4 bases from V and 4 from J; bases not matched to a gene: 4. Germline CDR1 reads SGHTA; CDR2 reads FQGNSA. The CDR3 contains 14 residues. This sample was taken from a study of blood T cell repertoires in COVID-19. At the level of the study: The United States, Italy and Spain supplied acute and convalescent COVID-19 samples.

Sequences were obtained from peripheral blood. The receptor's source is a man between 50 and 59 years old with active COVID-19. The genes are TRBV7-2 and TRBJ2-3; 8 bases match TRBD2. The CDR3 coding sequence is TGTGCCAGCAGCTCAAGCGGGAGTGCAGATACGCAGTATTTT. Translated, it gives CASSSSGSADTQYF.